This T cell receptor (beta chain) is from a study of blood T cell repertoires in COVID-19. On the study more broadly: Material from acute and convalescent COVID-19 was sourced from the United States, Italy and Spain. PBMCs, B-cell-depleted T cells, or T cells were the source of the cDNA or gDNA that made up the material.

In the authors' methods: Amplification from reference gene primers served as the basis for estimated nucleated cell counts. Using immunoSEQ multiplex PCR, the repertoire was profiled, and TCRdb retains in-frame clones only, with some absent. That table gives V, J and clone size, and the DNA gave D and trimming. The table lists over 120,000 clones, around 83% of them singletons. The sequence came from a man over 45 who had recovered from COVID-19. Sequenced: PBMCs or T cells enriched from blood (not recorded which).

This chain's CDR3 is CASSEQGTDTQYF. The CDR3 DNA reads TGCGCCAGCAGTGAGCAGGGCACAGATACGCAGTATTTT. The chain joins TRBV10-1 to TRBJ2-3; no firm D call. V was pared by 2 bases and J by 1 base, with 4 bases between. The CDR3 spans 13 residues. Germline V gives CDR1 WNHNN, CDR2 SYGVQD (reference sequence).